Following are 12 T cell receptor beta chains from one sample sequenced in a study of blood T cell repertoires in COVID-19. This table comes from immunoSEQ multiplex PCR, and its TCRdb copy is limited to in-frame clones, with some not included. The sample gives roughly 350,000 clones, 80% to 95% of which show up once; 15% to 20% is in the top ten. What was sequenced was PBMCs or T cells enriched from blood (not recorded which). The receptors originated from a woman in her thirties who had recovered from COVID-19.

This chain's CDR3 is CASSGDRGRYEQYF. The CDR3 coding sequence is TGCGCCAGCAGTGGGGACAGGGGTCGGTACGAGCAGTACTTC. This sequence joins TRBV10-1 and TRBJ2-7; 10 bases agree with TRBD1. The CDR3 runs to 14 residues. Trimming took 4 bases from V and 4 from J; bases not matched to a gene: 4. Germline V CDR1 and CDR2: WNHNN, SYGVQD (reference sequence).

The rearrangement uses TRBV5-1 and TRBJ1-2; D gene unclear. CDR1 is SGHRS, CDR2 YFSETQ, per germline. CDR3 length: 15 amino acids. V was trimmed by 0 bases and J by 3 bases, leaving 12 bases between them. As DNA, the CDR3 is TGCGCCAGCAGCTTGGGTTGGCAGGTGGACTATGGCTACACCTTC. It encodes CASSLGWQVDYGYTF.

The V gene is TRBV13, the J gene TRBJ2-3; 7 nucleotides agree with TRBD2. Germline V CDR1 and CDR2: PRHDT, FYEKMQ (reference sequence). The length of the CDR3 is 13 residues. With V trimmed by 8 bases and J by 4 bases, 6 bases remained unmatched. Here the CDR3 DNA reads TGTGCCAGCTGTGGAGCGGGGTCAGATACGCAGTATTTT. It is translated as CASCGAGSDTQYF. The full variable domain, completed using reference TRBV13 and TRBJ2-3, is AAGVIQSPRHLIKEKRETATLKCYPIPRHDTVYWYQQGPGQDPQFLISFYEKMQSDKGSIPDRFSAQQFSDYHSELNMSSLELGDSALYFCASCGAGSDTQYFGPGTRLTVL.

The CDR3 region is CASSSGRGRWEQYF. The DNA of the CDR3 is TGTGCCAGCTCTAGCGGGAGAGGAAGGTGGGAGCAGTACTTC. The chain combines TRBV2 with TRBJ2-7; 10 nucleotides match TRBD2. The V gene's germline CDR1 is SNHLY and CDR2 FYNNEI. Losses at the gene ends were 8 bases for V and 7 bases for J; bases not matched to a gene: 11. The CDR3 runs 14 residues.

The V gene is TRBV2, the J gene TRBJ2-3; 14 nucleotides line up with TRBD2. CDR1 and CDR2 from the germline V gene are SNHLY and FYNNEI. J gave up 2 bases and V 6 bases, and 10 bases lay outside the gene matches. This CDR3 spans 18 amino acids. DNA of the CDR3: TGTGCCAGCAGGCCGGGACTAGCGGGAGTAGTTGTCACAGATACGCAGTATTTT. Amino acid sequence: CASRPGLAGVVVTDTQYF.

V usage is TRBV7-9 and J usage is TRBJ1-3, with D maybe TRBD1 (5 bases). V lost 8 bases and J 2 bases, leaving 10 bases between the germline ends. This CDR3 region has 13 residues. Per germline, CDR1 SEHNR and CDR2 FQNEAQ (reference sequence). CDR3 protein: CASRRGAGNTIYF. CDR3 bases: TGTGCCAGCCGTCGGGGGGCTGGAAACACCATATATTTT.

The CDR3 DNA reads TGTGCCAGCAGCGTAGGTTCGGACAGAAACACCGGGGAGCTGTTTTTT. This translates into CASSVGSDRNTGELFF. The genes are TRBV9 and TRBJ2-2; perhaps TRBD1 as D (6 bases). Germline V gene sequence: CDR1 SGDLS, CDR2 YYNGEE. The CDR3 is made up of 16 amino acids. V was trimmed by 0 bases and J by 2 bases, leaving 11 bases between them.

This chain connects TRBV1 to TRBJ1-4; whether TRBD1, the table's D call, matches the DNA was not checked. TRBV1 is labeled a pseudogene. The CDR3 covers 17 residues. The chain's CDR3 is CTSSQKGFDRGNEKLFF. The CDR3 DNA reads TGCACCAGCAGCCAAAAAGGATTTGATAGGGGAAATGAAAAACTGTTTTTT.

The rearrangement joins TRBV21-1 to TRBJ2-3; the table calls TRBD1, which could not be checked here. TRBV21-1 is annotated as a pseudogene. The CDR3 has 10 residues. The CDR3 protein is CASGGPVEYF. The CDR3 DNA reads as TGTGCCAGCGGTGGGCCGGTAGAATATTTT.

This chain uses TRBV5-1 with TRBJ2-3, with D possibly TRBD2 on 5 matching bases. The CDR3 consists of 12 residues. Trimming removed 5 bases at V and 1 base at J, with 5 bases between. Germline CDR1 is SGHRS and CDR2 is YFSETQ. CDR3 loop: CASRRGTDTQYF. The DNA of the CDR3 is TGCGCCAGCAGGAGGGGCACAGATACGCAGTATTTT.

This clone was seen once. The V gene is TRBV4-2, the J gene TRBJ2-7, with a possible D match to TRBD2 (5 bases). This CDR3 comprises 17 residues. The V end was cut by 1 base, the J end by 1 base, with 17 bases between. Per germline, CDR1 LGHNA and CDR2 YNFKEQ. The CDR3 protein is CASSQGVGPTGSYEQYF. The DNA of the CDR3 is TGTGCCAGCAGCCAAGGAGTGGGCCCCACGGGGTCCTACGAGCAGTACTTC.

The CDR3 sequence is CASSSPKGAADTQYF. The CDR3 DNA reads as TGTGCCAGCAGCTCTCCAAAGGGGGCCGCAGATACGCAGTATTTT. The rearrangement joins TRBV5-4 to TRBJ2-3, with TRBD1 matching 7 bases. Unmatched junction bases numbered 8, after V lost 3 bases and J lost 4 bases. The germline V gene encodes CDR1 SGHNT and CDR2 YYREEE (reference sequence). This CDR3 is 15 amino acids long.